The clone carrying this T cell receptor beta chain occurred many times. The target antigen is unknown. The germline CDR1 and CDR2 sequences are SSHAT and FNYEAQ (reference sequence). The CDR3 runs 15 residues. With V trimmed by 2 bases and J by 5 bases, 5 bases remained unmatched. One entry per CDR3 protein, called by TCRdb with MiXCR from the RT-PCR reads. The profile shows around 490,000 distinct CDR3 sequences, about 7.6% of them singletons. The sample originates from a study of response to subunit inactivated influenza vaccine. Study-wide results and limits: Researchers suggested that each seasonal influenza vaccination recruits few new T cells.

This receptor was taken from a man aged 50-75 years who received an inactivated influenza vaccine. This specimen was PBMCs from blood, taken around 2 years after vaccination. V usage is TRBV7-7 and J usage is TRBJ2-5; TRBD2 aligns across 10 bases. This CDR3 is CASSLSGRALETQYF. CDR3 coding DNA: TGTGCCAGCAGCTTAAGCGGGAGGGCCCTTGAGACCCAGTACTTC. Variable domain in full (rest from reference TRBV7-7 and TRBJ2-5): GAGVSQSPRYKVTKRGQDVTLRCDPISSHATLYWYQQALGQGPEFLTYFNYEAQPDKSGLPSDRFSAERPEGSISTLTIQRTEQRDSAMYRCASSLSGRALETQYFGPGTRLLVL.